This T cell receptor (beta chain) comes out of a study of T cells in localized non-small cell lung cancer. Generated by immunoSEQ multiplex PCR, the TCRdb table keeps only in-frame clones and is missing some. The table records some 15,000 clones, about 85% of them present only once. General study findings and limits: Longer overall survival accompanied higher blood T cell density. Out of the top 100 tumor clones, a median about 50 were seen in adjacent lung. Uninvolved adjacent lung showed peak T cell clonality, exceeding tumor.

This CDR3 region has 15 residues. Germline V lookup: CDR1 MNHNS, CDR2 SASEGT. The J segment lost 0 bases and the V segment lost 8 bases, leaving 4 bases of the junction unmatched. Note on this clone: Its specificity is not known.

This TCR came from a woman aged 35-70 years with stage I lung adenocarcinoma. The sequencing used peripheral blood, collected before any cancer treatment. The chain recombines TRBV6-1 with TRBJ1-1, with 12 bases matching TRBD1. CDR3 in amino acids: CASRGQGALNTEAFF. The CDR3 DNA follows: TGTGCCAGCCGGGGACAGGGGGCATTGAACACTGAAGCTTTCTTT.